The clone carrying this T cell receptor beta chain occurred once. Antigen specificity is unknown. The junction had 9 bases not matched to a gene; V was cut back by 1 base and J by 0 bases. CDR3 length: 18 amino acids. Germline CDR1 reads MGHRA; CDR2 reads YSYEKL. This sample was taken from a study of cytomegalovirus exposure and HLA in healthy donors. Study conclusions and caveats: In a later analysis, fewer than 20,000 TCR beta sequences were associated with HLA alleles at 0.05 false discovery rate. Analysis was performed later, and it showed HLA-associated TCR beta chains to be more clonally expanded than equally common others.

PCR amplification relied on 60 Vbeta primers (plus 13 Jbeta primers). Some clones are missing from TCRdb's copy, which holds only in-frame ones; the method was immunoSEQ multiplex PCR. Among some 160,000 clones listed, around 80% were seen once. The study sampled nominally healthy donors, though unrecorded immune exposures were likely. Sequencing input: PBMCs. The J gene is TRBJ1-3, the V gene TRBV4-1, with 7 bases identical to TRBD1. The TCR comes from a man between 35 and 55 years old in good health and CMV-seronegative. The CDR3 is CASSQARSWTGSGNTIYF. For the CDR3, the DNA is TGCGCCAGCAGCCAAGCCCGATCGTGGACAGGCTCTGGAAACACCATATATTTT.